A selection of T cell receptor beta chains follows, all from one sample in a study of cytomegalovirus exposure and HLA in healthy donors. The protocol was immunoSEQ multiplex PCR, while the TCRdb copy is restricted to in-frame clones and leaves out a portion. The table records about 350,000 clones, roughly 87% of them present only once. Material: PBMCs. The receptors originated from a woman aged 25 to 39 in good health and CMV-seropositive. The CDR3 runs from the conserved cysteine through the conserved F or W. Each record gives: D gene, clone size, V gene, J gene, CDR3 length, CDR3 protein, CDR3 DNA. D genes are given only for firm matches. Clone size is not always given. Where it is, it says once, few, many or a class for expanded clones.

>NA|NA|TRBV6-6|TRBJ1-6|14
CASQIINDNSPLHF
TGTGCCAGCCAGATTATAAATGATAATTCACCCCTCCACTTT
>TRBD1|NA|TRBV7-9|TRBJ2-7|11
CASETGGEQYF
TGTGCCAGCGAGACAGGGGGCGAGCAGTACTTC
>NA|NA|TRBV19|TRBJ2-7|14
CASSIFPGRYEQYF
TGTGCCAGTAGTATATTCCCTGGACGCTACGAGCAGTACTTC
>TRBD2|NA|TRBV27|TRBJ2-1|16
CASSLGRTGLAGEQFF
TGTGCCAGCAGTTTAGGACGTACCGGACTAGCGGGGGAGCAGTTCTTC
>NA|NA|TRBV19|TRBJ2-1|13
CASSIREPNEQFF
TGTGCCAGTAGTATCAGGGAGCCGAATGAGCAGTTCTTC
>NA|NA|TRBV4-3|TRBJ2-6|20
CASSQDLLAGLPAGANVLTF
TGCGCCAGCAGCCAAGATCTTTTGGCAGGGCTCCCCGCTGGGGCCAACGTCCTGACTTTC
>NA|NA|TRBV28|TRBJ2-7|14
CASRSVPPGYEQYF
TGTGCCAGCAGGTCGGTCCCCCCAGGCTACGAGCAGTACTTC
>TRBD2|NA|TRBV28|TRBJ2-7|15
CASGVSSSGIREQYF
TGTGCCAGCGGAGTATCGTCTAGCGGGATCAGGGAGCAGTACTTC
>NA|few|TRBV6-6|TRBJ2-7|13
CASRAGDTYEQYF
TGTGCCAGCAGAGCAGGGGACACCTACGAGCAGTACTTC
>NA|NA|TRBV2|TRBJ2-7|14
CASSDQGPQGEQYF
TGTGCCAGCAGTGACCAGGGGCCCCAGGGGGAGCAGTACTTC
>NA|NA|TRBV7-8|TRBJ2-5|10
CASGGGTQYF
TGTGCCAGCGGCGGTGGCACCCAGTACTTC
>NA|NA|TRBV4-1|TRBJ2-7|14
CASSQDGQSYEQYF
TGCGCCAGCAGCCAAGATGGGCAGTCCTACGAGCAGTACTTC
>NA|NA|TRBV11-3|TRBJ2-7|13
CASSKTASYEQYF
TGTGCCAGCAGCAAGACAGCATCCTACGAGCAGTACTTC
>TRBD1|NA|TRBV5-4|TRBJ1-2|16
CASSSGQGRGNYGYTF
TGTGCCAGCAGCTCGGGACAGGGGAGGGGTAACTATGGCTACACCTTC
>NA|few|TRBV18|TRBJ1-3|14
CASSPQGSGNTIYF
TGTGCCAGCTCCCCCCAGGGGAGTGGAAACACCATATATTTT
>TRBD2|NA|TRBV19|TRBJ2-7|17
CASSPLAGGGFAYEQYF
TGTGCCAGTAGTCCCCTAGCGGGAGGGGGCTTCGCCTACGAGCAGTACTTC
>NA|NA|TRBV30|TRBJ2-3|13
CAGTADSTDTQYF
TGTGCCGGAACAGCGGATAGCACAGATACGCAGTATTTT
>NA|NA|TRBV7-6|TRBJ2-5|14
CASSLERTQETQYF
TGTGCCAGCAGCCTGGAGAGGACTCAAGAGACCCAGTACTTC
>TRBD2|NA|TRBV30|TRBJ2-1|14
CAWSVLAGYNEQFF
TGTGCCTGGAGTGTACTAGCGGGGTACAATGAGCAGTTCTTC
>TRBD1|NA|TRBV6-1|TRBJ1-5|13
CASSAQGVQPQHF
TGTGCCAGCAGTGCCCAGGGGGTACAGCCCCAGCATTTT
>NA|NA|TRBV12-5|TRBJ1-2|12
CASGPAAGYHTF
TGTGCTAGTGGTCCCGCGGCGGGGTATCACACCTTC
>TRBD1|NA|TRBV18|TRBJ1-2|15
CASSQRTGGSDGYTF
TGTGCCAGCTCACAACGGACAGGGGGCTCCGACGGCTACACCTTC
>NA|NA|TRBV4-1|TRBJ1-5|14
CASSQLRGGQPQHF
TGCGCCAGCAGCCAGTTACGGGGAGGTCAGCCCCAGCATTTT
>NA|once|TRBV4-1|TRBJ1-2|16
CASSQGRGLTNYGYTF
TGCGCCAGCAGCCAGGGAAGGGGACTGACTAACTATGGCTACACCTTC
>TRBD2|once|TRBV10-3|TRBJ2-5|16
CAMEAPAAREGETQYF
TGTGCCATGGAAGCACCGGCTGCGCGGGAGGGAGAGACCCAGTACTTC
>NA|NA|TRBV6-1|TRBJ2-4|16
CASSESGLRSKNIQYF
TGTGCCAGCAGTGAATCAGGGTTGAGGTCCAAAAACATTCAGTACTTC
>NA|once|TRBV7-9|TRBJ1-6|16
CASSFWQGLGNSPLHF
TGTGCCAGCAGCTTCTGGCAGGGGTTAGGTAATTCACCCCTCCACTTT
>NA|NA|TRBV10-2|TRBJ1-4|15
CASPPGINHSEKLFF
TGCGCCAGCCCTCCCGGAATCAACCATAGTGAAAAACTGTTTTTT
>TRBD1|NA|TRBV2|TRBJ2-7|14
CAIQGALESYEQYF
TGTGCCATCCAGGGGGCCCTTGAGTCCTACGAGCAGTACTTC
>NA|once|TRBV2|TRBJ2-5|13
CASGMVTQETQYF
TGTGCCAGCGGAATGGTAACCCAAGAGACCCAGTACTTC